This is a list of T cell receptor beta chains from one sample in a study of cytomegalovirus exposure and HLA in healthy donors. Sequencing used immunoSEQ multiplex PCR; TCRdb keeps in-frame clones, though not all of them. The sample contains around 160,000 clones, roughly 80% of which appear only once. The specimen was PBMCs. All receptors come from a middle-aged man in good health and CMV-seropositive. Both conserved end residues are part of each CDR3. D genes are given only for firm matches. Clone size is stated in some rows and not others, as once, few, many or a class when expanded.

j_gene	abundance	len	d_gene	v_gene	CDR3aa	CDR3nt
TRBJ2-1	few	15	TRBD2	TRBV7-2	CASSLASGGAREQFF	TGTGCCAGCAGCTTAGCTAGCGGGGGGGCCAGGGAGCAGTTCTTC
TRBJ2-5	few	14	-	TRBV6-1	CASSEGGGPRTQYF	TGTGCCAGCAGTGAAGGTGGCGGCCCGCGGACCCAGTACTTC
TRBJ2-3	-	14	-	TRBV5-6	CASSQGTLTDTQYF	TGTGCCAGCAGCCAAGGGACTCTCACAGATACGCAGTATTTT
TRBJ1-6	-	14	-	TRBV25-1	CASRQGNEGSPLHF	TGTGCCAGCAGACAGGGTAATGAAGGTTCACCCCTCCACTTT
TRBJ1-3	-	15	-	TRBV15	CATSRDRGSGNTIYF	TGTGCCACCAGCAGAGACAGGGGCTCTGGAAACACCATATATTTT
TRBJ2-5	-	16	TRBD2	TRBV4-3	CASSPGTSGTGETQYF	TGCGCCAGCAGCCCCGGGACTAGCGGAACGGGAGAGACCCAGTACTTC
TRBJ1-4	-	14	-	TRBV28	CASSSTSSNEKLFF	TGTGCCAGCAGTTCGACAAGTTCTAATGAAAAACTGTTTTTT
TRBJ1-6	few	15	TRBD1	TRBV11-2	CASSQQGAYNSPLHF	TGTGCCAGCAGCCAACAGGGGGCGTATAATTCACCCCTCCACTTT
TRBJ1-1	-	19	TRBD1	TRBV9	CASSTHRAGGQGGNTEAFF	TGTGCCAGCAGCACCCACAGGGCGGGGGGACAGGGGGGGAACACTGAAGCTTTCTTT
TRBJ1-1	-	17	TRBD1	TRBV5-1	CASSFALGTGGDTEAFF	TGCGCCAGCAGCTTCGCCCTGGGGACAGGGGGGGACACTGAAGCTTTCTTT
TRBJ2-2	-	15	TRBD1	TRBV5-1	CASSSGTGWTGELFF	TGCGCCAGCAGCTCCGGGACAGGGTGGACCGGGGAGCTGTTTTTT
TRBJ2-3	-	19	TRBD2	TRBV10-2	CASSESPPERGATTDTQYF	TGCGCCAGCAGTGAGTCCCCCCCGGAGCGGGGGGCCACCACAGATACGCAGTATTTT
TRBJ2-7	-	15	TRBD2	TRBV9	CASTKGTSGGYEQYF	TGTGCCAGCACCAAAGGGACTAGCGGGGGCTACGAGCAGTACTTC
TRBJ2-1	-	16	-	TRBV5-3	CARSLVIQGTYNEQFF	TGTGCCAGAAGCTTGGTGATACAGGGCACCTACAATGAGCAGTTCTTC
TRBJ2-7	-	16	-	TRBV27	CASSSPSGVETYEQYF	TGTGCCAGCAGTTCGCCCTCAGGGGTGGAAACCTACGAGCAGTACTTC
TRBJ2-7	-	15	TRBD1	TRBV5-1	CASSLGMDRGAEQYF	TGCGCCAGCAGCCTGGGGATGGACAGGGGGGCCGAGCAGTACTTC
TRBJ1-3	-	13	-	TRBV5-4	CASSAGLETTIYF	TGTGCCAGCAGCGCAGGACTAGAGACCACCATATATTTT
TRBJ1-2	-	14	TRBD1	TRBV5-8	CASSVGQGLRGYTF	TGTGCCAGCAGCGTTGGACAGGGGCTTCGTGGCTACACCTTC
TRBJ1-1	-	15	-	TRBV4-1	CASSQAQGMRTEAFF	TGCGCCAGCAGCCAAGCGCAGGGGATGAGAACTGAAGCTTTCTTT
TRBJ2-7	once	16	TRBD2	TRBV27	CASSLLASAGGNEQYF	TGTGCCAGCAGTTTATTGGCCTCGGCGGGGGGGAACGAGCAGTACTTC
TRBJ2-2	-	15	-	TRBV21-1	CASSKGGRATGELFF	TGTGCCAGCAGCAAAGGCGGCAGGGCCACCGGGGAGCTGTTTTTT
TRBJ2-3	-	11	-	TRBV10-2	CASSQADTQYF	TGCGCCAGCAGTCAGGCAGATACGCAGTATTTT
TRBJ1-4	once	14	-	TRBV19	CASSIQGGDEKLFF	TGTGCCAGTAGTATCCAGGGAGGAGATGAAAAACTGTTTTTT
TRBJ2-1	few	15	-	TRBV7-2	CASSLEALRNNEQFF	TGTGCCAGCAGCCTCGAGGCACTTCGCAACAATGAGCAGTTCTTC
TRBJ1-4	once	16	TRBD1	TRBV10-2	CASRGTVVNFYEKLFF	TGCGCCAGCAGGGGGACAGTAGTGAACTTTTATGAAAAACTGTTTTTT
TRBJ1-4	-	14	-	TRBV21-1	CASSARYYNEKLFF	TGTGCCAGCAGCGCGAGGTATTATAATGAAAAACTGTTTTTT
TRBJ2-3	-	17	TRBD1	TRBV10-1	CASSESRQGLARNTQYF	TGCGCCAGCAGTGAGTCACGACAGGGCCTGGCTAGGAATACGCAGTATTTT
TRBJ2-5	-	16	TRBD1	TRBV5-6	CASTERTTGGRETQYF	TGTGCCAGCACCGAAAGAACGACAGGGGGCCGGGAGACCCAGTACTTC
TRBJ2-1	-	15	-	TRBV5-1	CASSLGGENYNEQFF	TGCGCCAGCAGCTTGGGGGGGGAGAACTACAATGAGCAGTTCTTC
TRBJ1-2	-	14	-	TRBV4-1	CASSQGPVTYGYTF	TGCGCCAGCAGCCAAGGGCCTGTAACCTATGGCTACACCTTC
TRBJ2-5	-	15	-	TRBV7-8	CASNESRGLRKTQYF	TGTGCCAGCAACGAAAGTCGCGGCTTGAGGAAGACCCAGTACTTC
TRBJ2-3	-	15	-	TRBV9	CASTTGGPETDTQYF	TGTGCCAGCACGACGGGGGGCCCCGAGACAGATACGCAGTATTTT
TRBJ2-3	-	15	TRBD1	TRBV7-9	CASSPGTDSTDTQYF	TGTGCCAGCAGCCCAGGGACAGATAGCACAGATACGCAGTATTTT
TRBJ1-5	few	14	TRBD1	TRBV7-9	CASSSGTGNQPQHF	TGTGCCAGCAGCTCCGGGACAGGTAATCAGCCCCAGCATTTT
TRBJ2-5	-	15	TRBD2	TRBV9	CASSASGGAGETQYF	TGTGCCAGCAGCGCTAGCGGGGGGGCCGGAGAGACCCAGTACTTC
TRBJ2-5	once	15	TRBD1	TRBV7-2	CASSPRDRSVGTQYF	TGTGCCAGCAGCCCGCGGGACAGGTCCGTCGGGACCCAGTACTTC
TRBJ2-4	-	15	TRBD1	TRBV9	CASSVTTGDTDIQYF	TGTGCCAGCAGCGTCACGACAGGGGATACGGACATTCAGTACTTC
TRBJ2-2	-	14	TRBD1	TRBV4-2	CASSHTGGTGELFF	TGTGCCAGCAGCCATACAGGGGGCACCGGGGAGCTGTTTTTT
TRBJ1-2	-	15	TRBD1	TRBV5-4	CASSLLSGQADGYTF	TGTGCCAGCAGCTTATTGTCTGGACAGGCGGATGGCTACACCTTC
TRBJ2-2	-	16	TRBD1	TRBV5-4	CASSLGQGVGTGELFF	TGTGCCAGCAGCTTGGGCCAGGGGGTCGGCACCGGGGAGCTGTTTTTT
TRBJ2-7	-	15	TRBD2	TRBV10-1	CASSELAGGPYEQYF	TGCGCCAGCAGTGAGCTCGCGGGGGGCCCCTACGAGCAGTACTTC
TRBJ1-2	-	11	-	TRBV13	CASFSGDGYTF	TGTGCCAGCTTTAGCGGGGACGGCTACACCTTC
TRBJ2-5	-	15	TRBD2	TRBV5-1	CASKYSGGAAETQYF	TGCGCCAGCAAGTACAGCGGGGGGGCCGCAGAGACCCAGTACTTC
TRBJ2-5	-	13	TRBD1	TRBV7-9	CASSSPQGANQYF	TGTGCCAGCAGCTCACCACAGGGGGCAAACCAGTACTTC
TRBJ1-4	few	15	TRBD1	TRBV27	CASSSDRGANEKLFF	TGTGCCAGCAGTTCAGACAGGGGAGCTAATGAAAAACTGTTTTTT
TRBJ2-7	-	15	TRBD2	TRBV19	CASSISRGGLNEQYF	TGTGCCAGTAGTATCTCCCGGGGGGGCCTAAACGAGCAGTACTTC
TRBJ2-2	once	15	-	TRBV7-2	CASSLGQINTGELFF	TGTGCCAGCAGCTTGGGGCAGATAAACACCGGGGAGCTGTTTTTT